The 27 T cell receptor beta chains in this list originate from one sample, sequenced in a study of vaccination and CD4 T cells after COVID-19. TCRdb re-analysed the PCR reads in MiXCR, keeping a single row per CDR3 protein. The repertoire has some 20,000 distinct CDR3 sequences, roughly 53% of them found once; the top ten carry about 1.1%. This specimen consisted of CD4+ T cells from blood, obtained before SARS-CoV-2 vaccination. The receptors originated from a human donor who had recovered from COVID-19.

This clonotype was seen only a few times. CDR3 in amino acids: CASSLRAGSSNQPQHF. The CDR3 DNA reads TGTGCCAGCAGTCTACGAGCAGGGTCAAGCAATCAGCCCCAGCATTTT. V is TRBV27 and J is TRBJ1-5; a weak D match, TRBD1 (5 bases). V lost 5 bases and J lost 1, with 15 bases in between. The CDR3 sequence is 16 residues long. CDR1 is MNHEY and CDR2 is SMNVEV in the germline V gene (reference sequence).

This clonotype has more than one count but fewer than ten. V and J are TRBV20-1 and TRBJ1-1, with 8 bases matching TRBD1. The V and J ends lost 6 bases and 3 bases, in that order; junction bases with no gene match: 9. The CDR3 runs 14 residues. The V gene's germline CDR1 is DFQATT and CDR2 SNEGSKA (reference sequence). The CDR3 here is CSAPGQGLYTEAFF. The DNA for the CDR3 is TGCAGTGCGCCCGGACAGGGCTTGTACACTGAAGCTTTCTTT.

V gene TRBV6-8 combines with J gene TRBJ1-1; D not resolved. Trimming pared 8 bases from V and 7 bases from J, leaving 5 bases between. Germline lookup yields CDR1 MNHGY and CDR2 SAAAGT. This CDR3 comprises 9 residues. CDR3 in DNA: TGTGCCAGCTACTATGAAGCTTTCTTT. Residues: CASYYEAFF.

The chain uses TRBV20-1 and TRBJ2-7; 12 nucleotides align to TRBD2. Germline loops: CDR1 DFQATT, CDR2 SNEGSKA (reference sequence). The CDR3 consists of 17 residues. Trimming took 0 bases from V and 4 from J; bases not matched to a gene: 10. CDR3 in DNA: TGCAGTGCTAGAGATCAGGCCCCAACTAGCGGGAGGTACGAGCAGTACTTC. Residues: CSARDQAPTSGRYEQYF.

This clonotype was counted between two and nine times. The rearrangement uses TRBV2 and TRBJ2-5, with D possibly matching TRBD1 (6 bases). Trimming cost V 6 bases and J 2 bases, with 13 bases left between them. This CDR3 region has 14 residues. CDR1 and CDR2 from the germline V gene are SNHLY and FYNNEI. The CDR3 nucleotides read TGTGCCAGCAGGCCCGGGACATCTCAAGAGACCCAGTACTTC. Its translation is CASRPGTSQETQYF.

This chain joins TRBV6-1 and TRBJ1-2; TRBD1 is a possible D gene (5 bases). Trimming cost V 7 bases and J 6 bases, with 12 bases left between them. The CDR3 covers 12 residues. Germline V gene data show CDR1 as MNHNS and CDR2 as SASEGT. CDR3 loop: CASTPGKHGYTF. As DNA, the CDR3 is TGTGCCAGCACCCCAGGGAAACATGGCTACACCTTC.

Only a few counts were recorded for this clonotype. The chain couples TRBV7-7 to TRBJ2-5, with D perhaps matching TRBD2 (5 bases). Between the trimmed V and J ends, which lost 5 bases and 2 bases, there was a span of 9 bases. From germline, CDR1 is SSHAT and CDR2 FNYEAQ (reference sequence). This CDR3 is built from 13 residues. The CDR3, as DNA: TGTGCCAGCAGCGTCCGGGAACAAGAGACCCAGTACTTC. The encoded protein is CASSVREQETQYF.

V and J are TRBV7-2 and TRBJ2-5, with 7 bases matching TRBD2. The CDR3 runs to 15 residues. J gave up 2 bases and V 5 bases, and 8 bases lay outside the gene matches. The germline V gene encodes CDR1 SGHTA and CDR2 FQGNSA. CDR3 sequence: CASSRGDGLQETQYF. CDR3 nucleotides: TGTGCCAGCAGCCGGGGGGACGGACTACAAGAGACCCAGTACTTC.

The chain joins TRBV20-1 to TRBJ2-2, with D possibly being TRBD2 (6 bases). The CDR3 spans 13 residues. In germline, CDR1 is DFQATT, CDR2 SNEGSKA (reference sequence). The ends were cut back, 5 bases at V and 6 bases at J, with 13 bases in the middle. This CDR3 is CSAAPPGAGELFF. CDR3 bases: TGCAGTGCTGCCCCCCCGGGGGCCGGGGAGCTGTTTTTT.

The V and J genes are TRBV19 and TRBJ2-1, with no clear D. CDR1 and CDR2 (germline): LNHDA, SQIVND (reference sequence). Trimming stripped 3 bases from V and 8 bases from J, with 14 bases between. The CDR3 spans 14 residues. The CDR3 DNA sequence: TGTGCCAGTAGTATGAGGAAAGTTATCGATGAGCAGTTCTTC. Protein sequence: CASSMRKVIDEQFF.

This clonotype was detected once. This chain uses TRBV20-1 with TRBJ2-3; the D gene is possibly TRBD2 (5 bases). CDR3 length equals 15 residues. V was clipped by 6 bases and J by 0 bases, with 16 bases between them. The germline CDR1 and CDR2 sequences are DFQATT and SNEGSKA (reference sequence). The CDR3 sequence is CSARSEGASTDTQYF. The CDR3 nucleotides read TGCAGTGCAAGATCCGAGGGAGCTAGCACAGATACGCAGTATTTT.

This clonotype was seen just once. CDR3 nucleotide sequence: TGTGCCAGCAGTGGCGACTCGTCTCGGATAGATACGCAGTATTTT. Amino acid sequence: CASSGDSSRIDTQYF. The V gene is TRBV6-1, the J gene TRBJ2-3; D unresolved. The germline CDR1 and CDR2 sequences are MNHNS and SASEGT. This CDR3 contains 15 residues. The V end lost 4 bases, the J end lost 5 bases, and 16 bases lay between the germline ends.

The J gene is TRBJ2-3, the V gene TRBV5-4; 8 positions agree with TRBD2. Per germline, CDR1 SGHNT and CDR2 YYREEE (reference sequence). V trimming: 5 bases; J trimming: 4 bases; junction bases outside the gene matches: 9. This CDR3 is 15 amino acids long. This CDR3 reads CASSRSGEGADTQYF. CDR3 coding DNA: TGTGCCAGCAGTCGTAGCGGGGAGGGAGCAGATACGCAGTATTTT.

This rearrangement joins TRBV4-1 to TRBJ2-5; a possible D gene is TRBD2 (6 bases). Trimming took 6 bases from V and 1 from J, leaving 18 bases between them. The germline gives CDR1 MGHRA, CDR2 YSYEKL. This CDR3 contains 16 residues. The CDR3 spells CASSPGNGSPQETQYF. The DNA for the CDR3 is TGCGCCAGCAGTCCAGGGAACGGGAGTCCCCAAGAGACCCAGTACTTC.

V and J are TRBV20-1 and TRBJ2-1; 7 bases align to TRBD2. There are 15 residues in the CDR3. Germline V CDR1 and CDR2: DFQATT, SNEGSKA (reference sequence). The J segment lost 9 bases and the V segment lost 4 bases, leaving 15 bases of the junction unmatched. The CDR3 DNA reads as TGCAGTGCTAAATACCAGACGAGGGAGGGCCTTGAGCAGTTCTTC. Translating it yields CSAKYQTREGLEQFF.

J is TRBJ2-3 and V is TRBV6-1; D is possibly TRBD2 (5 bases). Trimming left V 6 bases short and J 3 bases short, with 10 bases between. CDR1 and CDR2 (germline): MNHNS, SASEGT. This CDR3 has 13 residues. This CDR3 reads CASSPRGTDTQYF. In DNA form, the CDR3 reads TGTGCCAGCAGCCCCAGAGGGACAGATACGCAGTATTTT.

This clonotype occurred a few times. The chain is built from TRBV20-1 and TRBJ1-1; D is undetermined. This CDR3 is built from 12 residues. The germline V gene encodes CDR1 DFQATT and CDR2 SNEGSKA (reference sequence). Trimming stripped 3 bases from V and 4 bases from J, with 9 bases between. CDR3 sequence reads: CSAREGGTEAFF. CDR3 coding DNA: TGCAGTGCTAGGGAAGGCGGCACTGAAGCTTTCTTT.

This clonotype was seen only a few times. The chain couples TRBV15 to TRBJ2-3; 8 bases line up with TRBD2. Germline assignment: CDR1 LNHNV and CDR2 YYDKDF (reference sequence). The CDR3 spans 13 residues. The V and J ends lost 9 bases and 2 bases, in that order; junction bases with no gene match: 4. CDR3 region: CATKLAATDTQYF. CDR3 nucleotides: TGTGCCACGAAACTAGCGGCCACAGATACGCAGTATTTT.

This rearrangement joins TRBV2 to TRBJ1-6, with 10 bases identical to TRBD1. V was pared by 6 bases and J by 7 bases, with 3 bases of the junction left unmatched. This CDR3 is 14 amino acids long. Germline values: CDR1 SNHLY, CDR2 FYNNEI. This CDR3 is CASSRDRGNSPLHF. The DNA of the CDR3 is TGTGCCAGCAGCAGGGACAGGGGAAATTCACCCCTCCACTTT.

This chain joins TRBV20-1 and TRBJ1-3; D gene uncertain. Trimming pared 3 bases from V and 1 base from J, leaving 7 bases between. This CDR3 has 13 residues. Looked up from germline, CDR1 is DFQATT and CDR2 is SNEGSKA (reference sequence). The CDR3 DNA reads TGCAGTGCTAGTGCGCCTTCTGGAAACACCATATATTTT. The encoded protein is CSASAPSGNTIYF.

The CDR3 DNA sequence: TGTGCCAGCAGTGGATTAGCGGGTCCCTTGAACACTGAAGCTTTCTTT. Residues: CASSGLAGPLNTEAFF. The chain links TRBV27 to TRBJ1-1; D is unresolved. The CDR3 has 16 amino acids. Germline CDR1 MNHEY, CDR2 SMNVEV (reference sequence). V was clipped by 5 bases and J by 0 bases, with 16 bases between them.

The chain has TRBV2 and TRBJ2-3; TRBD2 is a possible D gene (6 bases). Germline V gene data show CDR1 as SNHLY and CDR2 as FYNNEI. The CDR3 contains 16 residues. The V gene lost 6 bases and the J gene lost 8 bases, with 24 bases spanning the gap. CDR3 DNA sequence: TGTGCCAGCAGCGAAACACCACTCAGAGTCGGGGGTACGCAGTATTTT. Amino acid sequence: CASSETPLRVGGTQYF.

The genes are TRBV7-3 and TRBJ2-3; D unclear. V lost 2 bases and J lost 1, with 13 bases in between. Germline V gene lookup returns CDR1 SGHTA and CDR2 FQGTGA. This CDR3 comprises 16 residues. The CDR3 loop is CASSLYSEWGTDTQYF. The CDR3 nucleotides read TGTGCCAGCAGCTTATACAGCGAGTGGGGCACAGATACGCAGTATTTT. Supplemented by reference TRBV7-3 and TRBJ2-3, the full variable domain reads GAGVSQTPSNKVTEKGKYVELRCDPISGHTALYWYRQSLGQGPEFLIYFQGTGAADDSGLPNDRFFAVRPEGSVSTLKIQRTERGDSAVYLCASSLYSEWGTDTQYFGPGTRLTVL.

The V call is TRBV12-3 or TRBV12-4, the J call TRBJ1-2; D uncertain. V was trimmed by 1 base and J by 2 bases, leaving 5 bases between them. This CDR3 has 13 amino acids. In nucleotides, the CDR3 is TGTGCCAGCAGTTTAGGACACAACTATGGCTACACCTTC. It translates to CASSLGHNYGYTF.

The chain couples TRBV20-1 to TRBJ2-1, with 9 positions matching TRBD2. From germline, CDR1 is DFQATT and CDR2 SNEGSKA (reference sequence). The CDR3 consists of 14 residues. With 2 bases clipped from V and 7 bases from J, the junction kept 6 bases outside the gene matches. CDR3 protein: CSARLAGVWNEQFF. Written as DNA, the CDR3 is TGCAGTGCTAGATTAGCGGGAGTATGGAATGAGCAGTTCTTC.

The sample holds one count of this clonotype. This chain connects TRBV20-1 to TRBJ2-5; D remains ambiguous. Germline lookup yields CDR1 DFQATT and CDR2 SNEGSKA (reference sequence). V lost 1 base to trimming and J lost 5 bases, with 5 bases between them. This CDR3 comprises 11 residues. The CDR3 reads CSARAVETQYF. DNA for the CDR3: TGCAGTGCTAGAGCAGTGGAGACCCAGTACTTC.

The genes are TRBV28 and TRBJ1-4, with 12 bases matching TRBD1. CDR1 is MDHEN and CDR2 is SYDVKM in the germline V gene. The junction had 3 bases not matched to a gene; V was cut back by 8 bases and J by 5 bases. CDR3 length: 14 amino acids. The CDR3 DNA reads TGTGCCAGCTGGGACAGGGGGCAGAATGAAAAACTGTTTTTT. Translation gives CASWDRGQNEKLFF.